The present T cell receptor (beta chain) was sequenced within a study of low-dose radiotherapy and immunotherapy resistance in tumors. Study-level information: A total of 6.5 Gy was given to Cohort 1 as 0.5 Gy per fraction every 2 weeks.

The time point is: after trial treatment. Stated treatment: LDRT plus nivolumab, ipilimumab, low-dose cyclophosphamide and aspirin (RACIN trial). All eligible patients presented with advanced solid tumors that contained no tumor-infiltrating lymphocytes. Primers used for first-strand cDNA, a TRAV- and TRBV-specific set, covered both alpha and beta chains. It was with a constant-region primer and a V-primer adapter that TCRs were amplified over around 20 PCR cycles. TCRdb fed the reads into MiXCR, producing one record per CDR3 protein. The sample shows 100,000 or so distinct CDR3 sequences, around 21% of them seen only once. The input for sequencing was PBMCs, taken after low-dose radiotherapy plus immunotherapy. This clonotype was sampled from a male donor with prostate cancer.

The chain's CDR3 is CASSFGGYSNQPQHF. In nucleotides, the CDR3 is TGTGCCAGCAGTTTTGGAGGTTATAGCAATCAGCCCCAGCATTTT. V is TRBV28 and J is TRBJ1-5; no clear D gene. The length of the CDR3 is 15 residues. Looked up from germline, CDR1 is MDHEN and CDR2 is SYDVKM. Between the trimmed V and J ends, which lost 3 bases and 0 bases, there was a span of 9 bases.